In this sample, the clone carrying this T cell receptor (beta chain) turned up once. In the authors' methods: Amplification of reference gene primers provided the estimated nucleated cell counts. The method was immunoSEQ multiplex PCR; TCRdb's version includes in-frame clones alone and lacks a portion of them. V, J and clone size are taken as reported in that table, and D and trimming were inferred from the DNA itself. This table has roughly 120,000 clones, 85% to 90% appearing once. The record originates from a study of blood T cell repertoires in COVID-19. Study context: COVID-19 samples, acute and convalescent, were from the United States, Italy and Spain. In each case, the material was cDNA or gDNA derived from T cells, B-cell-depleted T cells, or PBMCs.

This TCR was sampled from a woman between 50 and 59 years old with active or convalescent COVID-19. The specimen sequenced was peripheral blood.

CDR3 coding DNA: TGTGCCAGCAGCTTAGACTGGGGGGACTACGAGCAGTACTTC. This gives the protein CASSLDWGDYEQYF. The rearrangement links TRBV7-9 to TRBJ2-7, with D possibly TRBD2 on 6 matching bases. V lost 1 base and J lost 3, with 10 bases in between. The CDR3 spans 14 residues. CDR1 and CDR2 (germline): SEHNR, FQNEAQ (reference sequence).